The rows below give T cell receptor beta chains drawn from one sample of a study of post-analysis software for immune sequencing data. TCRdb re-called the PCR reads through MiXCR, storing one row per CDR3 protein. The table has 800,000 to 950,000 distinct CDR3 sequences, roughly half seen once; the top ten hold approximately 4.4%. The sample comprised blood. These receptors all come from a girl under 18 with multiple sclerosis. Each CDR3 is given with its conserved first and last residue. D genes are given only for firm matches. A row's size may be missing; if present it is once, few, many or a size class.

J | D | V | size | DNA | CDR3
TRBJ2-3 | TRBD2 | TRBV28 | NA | TGTGCCAGCCGGGGGAGGGGCAGGACAGATACGCAGTATTTT | CASRGRGRTDTQYF
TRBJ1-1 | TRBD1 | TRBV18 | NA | TGTGCCAGCTCTCAGGGACAGGGTAGGGGGCCTGAAGCTTTCTTT | CASSQGQGRGPEAFF
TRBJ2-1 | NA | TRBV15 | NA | TGTGCCACCAGCAGAGTTCCCCGGGGCAATGAGCAGTTCTTC | CATSRVPRGNEQFF
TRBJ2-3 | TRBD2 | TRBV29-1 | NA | TGCTCCATCTCCGGGACTAGCGGGGGGGGACCCACAGATACGCAGTATTTT | CSISGTSGGGPTDTQYF
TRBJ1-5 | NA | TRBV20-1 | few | TGCAGTGCTAGAGTTACGGCCGGTAGCAATCAGCCCCAGCATTTT | CSARVTAGSNQPQHF
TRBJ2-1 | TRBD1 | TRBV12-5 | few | TGTGCTAGTGGTGACAGGGGGGTCCCCTACAATGAGCAGTTCTTC | CASGDRGVPYNEQFF
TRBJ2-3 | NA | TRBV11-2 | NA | TGTGCCAGCAGCCCCTATTCCGCTCCCAGGGATACGCAGTATTTT | CASSPYSAPRDTQYF
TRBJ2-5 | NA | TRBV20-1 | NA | TGCAGTGCTACAGCGACCCGGACGTCCCACCAAGAGACCCAGTACTTC | CSATATRTSHQETQYF
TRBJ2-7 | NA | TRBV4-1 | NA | TGCGCCAGCAGCCAAGAAGGACGCCCCTACGAGCAGTACTTC | CASSQEGRPYEQYF
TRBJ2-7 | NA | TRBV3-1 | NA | TGTGCCAGCAGCCAAGGGGACACCTTCTCCTACGAGCAGTACTTC | CASSQGDTFSYEQYF
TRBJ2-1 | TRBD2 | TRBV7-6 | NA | TGTGCCAGCAGACCCAATAGCGGGAGTCACGAGCAGTTCTTC | CASRPNSGSHEQFF
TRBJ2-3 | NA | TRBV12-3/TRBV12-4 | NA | TGTGCCAGCAGTTTAGTCCTAGCGCCCGCAGACGATACGCAGTATTTT | CASSLVLAPADDTQYF
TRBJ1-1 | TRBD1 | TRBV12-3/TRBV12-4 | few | TGTGCCAGCAGTTTCGGGACAGCTAACACTGAAGCTTTCTTT | CASSFGTANTEAFF
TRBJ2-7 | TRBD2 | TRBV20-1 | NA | TGCAGTGCTCGAGATCCCGGACTAGCGGGAGGCAGGAGCTCCTACGAGCAGTACTTC | CSARDPGLAGGRSSYEQYF
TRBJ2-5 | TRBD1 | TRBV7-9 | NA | TGTGCCAGCAGCTGGGGACAGCGCCAAGAGACCCAGTACTTC | CASSWGQRQETQYF
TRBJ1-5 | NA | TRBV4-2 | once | TGTGCCAGCAGCCAAGATAGGGCCACAGGGCCCAATCAGCCCCAGCATTTT | CASSQDRATGPNQPQHF
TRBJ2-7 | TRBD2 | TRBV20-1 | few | TGCAGTGCTAGAGGGACTAGCGACTACGAGCAGTACTTC | CSARGTSDYEQYF
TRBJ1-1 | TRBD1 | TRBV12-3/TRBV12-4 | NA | TGTGCCAGCTCCCGGAGGGGACAGGAGAGATTGAACACTGAAGCTTTCTTT | CASSRRGQERLNTEAFF
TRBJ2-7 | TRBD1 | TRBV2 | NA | TGTGCCAGCAGTGATCCGGGACAGATACCCTACGAGCAGTACTTC | CASSDPGQIPYEQYF
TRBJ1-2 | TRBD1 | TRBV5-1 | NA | TGCGCCAGCAGCTTGAGGGGACAGCGAGTTGGAGAGGGCTACACCTTC | CASSLRGQRVGEGYTF
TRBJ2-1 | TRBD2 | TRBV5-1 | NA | TGCGCCAGCAGCTGGACGGGACTAGCGGAGCAGTTCTTC | CASSWTGLAEQFF
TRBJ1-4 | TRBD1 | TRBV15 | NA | TGTGCCACCAGCAGGGCCAGATGGACAGGATCTAATGAAAAACTGTTTTTT | CATSRARWTGSNEKLFF
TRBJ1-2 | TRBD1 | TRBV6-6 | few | TGTGCCAGCAGTACCCGGGACAGCTATGGCTACACCTTC | CASSTRDSYGYTF